The clone carrying this T cell receptor beta chain was observed a few times. The data were taken from a study of T cells in Graves' hyperthyroidism and ophthalmopathy. Study information: Before treatment of any kind, peripheral blood was taken at initial diagnosis.

The germline V gene encodes CDR1 SGHAT and CDR2 FQDESV (reference sequence). This CDR3 region has 15 residues. V was shortened by 1 base and J by 7 bases, with 11 bases between the two germline ends. RNA transcripts provided the source from which TCR beta CDR3 regions were amplified. First-round RT-PCR of the TCR CDR3 relied on the HTBI primer set. TCRdb analysed the multiplex PCR reads with MiXCR anew, one entry per CDR3 protein. The table records around 560,000 distinct CDR3 sequences, 16% of them present only once. This rearrangement joins TRBV11-1 to TRBJ1-6, with D maybe TRBD1 (5 bases). The clonotype was recovered from a woman between 18 and 29 years old with Graves' hyperthyroidism. Sequenced sample: blood. The CDR3 nucleotides read TGTGCCAGCAGCTTAGTACCAGGGTGGAATTCACCCCTCCACTTT. As protein: CASSLVPGWNSPLHF.